Listed below are T cell receptor beta chains from one sample, sequenced in a study of T-cell memory formation after mild COVID-19. TCRdb called the 5' RACE reads again in MiXCR, with one record for every CDR3 protein. The profile shows approximately 190,000 distinct CDR3 sequences, about 17% of them singletons. What was sequenced was PBMCs or a T cell subset sorted from them (not recorded which). All receptors derive from an adult woman who had mild COVID-19 (a few samples of this study predate the infection). Cell type and time point are not known. Both conserved end residues are part of each CDR3. D genes are given only for firm matches. Clone size is stated in some rows and not others, as once, few, many or a class when expanded.

D gene,V gene,clone size,J gene,CDR3 DNA,CDR3 protein
-,TRBV29-1,few,TRBJ2-3,TGCAGCGTTGGAGACGTATCAGGAGGGGGAACAGATACGCAGTATTTT,CSVGDVSGGGTDTQYF
TRBD1,TRBV6-2/TRBV6-3,-,TRBJ1-5,TGTGCCAGCAGTTACTCCGGACAGGGGGAAATCTGGAGGCAGCCCCAGCATTTT,CASSYSGQGEIWRQPQHF
-,TRBV9,few,TRBJ2-3,TGTGCCAGCAGCGTAGCTCCAGGACAATCAGGAGATACGCAGTATTTT,CASSVAPGQSGDTQYF
-,TRBV15,-,TRBJ2-5,TGTGCCACCAGCAGAGATGGGGGGTACCAAGAGACCCAGTACTTC,CATSRDGGYQETQYF
TRBD2,TRBV11-2,-,TRBJ2-3,TGTGCCAGCAGCTCGATCCAGGGACTAGCAGATACGCAGTATTTT,CASSSIQGLADTQYF
-,TRBV29-1,-,TRBJ1-1,TGCAGCGGAGGACAGATTAACACTGAAGCTTTCTTT,CSGGQINTEAFF
-,TRBV2,many,TRBJ2-3,TGTGCCAGCAACAGACAGACCCAGGATCAGTATTTT,CASNRQTQDQYF
-,TRBV7-7,few,TRBJ2-7,TGTGCTAGCAGCTTAACCCAGGGAACCGAGCAGTACTTC,CASSLTQGTEQYF
TRBD2,TRBV5-1,once,TRBJ2-1,TGCGCCAGCTCACCCCGGAGGGAGGGCCAGTACAATGAGCAGTTCTTC,CASSPRREGQYNEQFF
-,TRBV5-1,-,TRBJ2-7,TGCGCCAGCAGCTCCAGGGAACTAGGTACCTACGAGCAGTACTTC,CASSSRELGTYEQYF
TRBD1,TRBV7-3,-,TRBJ2-1,TGTGCCAGCAGCCCCCCGGGACAGCACCACAATGAGCAGTTCTTC,CASSPPGQHHNEQFF
-,TRBV20-1,-,TRBJ1-3,TGCAGTGCTAGAGCCCCTTTCATGGGAGATGGAAACACCATATATTTT,CSARAPFMGDGNTIYF
TRBD1,TRBV11-2,-,TRBJ1-5,TGTGCCAGCAGCTCGACAGGGGTTGGCAATCAGCCCCAGCATTTT,CASSSTGVGNQPQHF
-,TRBV7-9,-,TRBJ1-1,TGTGCCAGCAGCTTAGCTCTACTAGAAGGCGCTGAAGCTTTCTTT,CASSLALLEGAEAFF
-,TRBV5-1,few,TRBJ1-5,TGCGCCAGCAGCCCTGGAGCAGGTGACAATCAGCCCCAGCATTTT,CASSPGAGDNQPQHF
TRBD1,TRBV6-5,once,TRBJ1-1,TGTGCCAGCAGTAAACCAGGACAGGGGGTTGGAGGTAAAGCTTTCTTT,CASSKPGQGVGGKAFF
-,TRBV14,-,TRBJ1-6,TGTGCCAGCAGAGCTCACCCTATGGGGTTTTCACCCCTCCACTTT,CASRAHPMGFSPLHF
-,TRBV25-1,-,TRBJ2-2,TGTGCCAGCAGTGAATACCAGGGTTCTTACGGGGAGCTGTTTTTT,CASSEYQGSYGELFF
TRBD2,TRBV7-9,-,TRBJ2-1,TGTGCCAGCAGCTCTAGGACTAGCGGGAGGCCGTACAATGAGCAGTTCTTC,CASSSRTSGRPYNEQFF
-,TRBV5-8,many,TRBJ2-1,TGTGCCAGCAGCTCGGGCACTTTGGGCGGTCAGACTGGCAATGAGCAGTTCTTC,CASSSGTLGGQTGNEQFF
-,TRBV29-1,few,TRBJ2-7,TGCAGCGTTGGTGGGGCGCGCTACGAGCAGTACTTC,CSVGGARYEQYF
-,TRBV5-6,few,TRBJ1-3,TGTGCCAGCAGCTTGTGGGGGCCTTTGGTAAACACCATATATTTT,CASSLWGPLVNTIYF
-,TRBV6-1,-,TRBJ1-2,TGTGCCAGCAGTGACGAGGGGGTCCGGAACTATGGCTACACCTTC,CASSDEGVRNYGYTF
-,TRBV3-1,few,TRBJ2-7,TGTGCCAGCAGCCAAGAGGTCAGGGTGGAGCAGTACTTC,CASSQEVRVEQYF
TRBD2,TRBV5-1,-,TRBJ2-1,TGCGCCAGCAGCGCTAGCGGGGGGCACTACAATGAGCAGTTCTTC,CASSASGGHYNEQFF
TRBD2,TRBV9,few,TRBJ2-5,TGTGCCAGCAGCGTAGGGTATAGCGGGGGGCACCAAGAGACCCAGTACTTC,CASSVGYSGGHQETQYF
-,TRBV7-6,-,TRBJ2-3,TGTGCCAGCAGCGAGTTCGGCTCGCGCCAAGATACGCAGTATTTT,CASSEFGSRQDTQYF
-,TRBV5-1,-,TRBJ2-7,TGCGCCAGCAGCTTGGAGGGGATTACCTACGAGCAGTACTTC,CASSLEGITYEQYF
-,TRBV4-2,-,TRBJ2-1,TGTGCCAGCAGCCAGCCGATCTTTCAGAGCTCCTACAATGAGCAGTTCTTC,CASSQPIFQSSYNEQFF
-,TRBV7-8,-,TRBJ1-3,TGTGCCAGCAGCCCCCGGGGGGGAGCCCCGCCTGGAAACACCATATATTTT,CASSPRGGAPPGNTIYF
TRBD2,TRBV18,-,TRBJ2-2,TGTGCCAGCTCACCACGGACTAGCGGGGCCGGGGACACCGGGGAGCTGTTTTTT,CASSPRTSGAGDTGELFF
-,TRBV2,-,TRBJ2-3,TGTGCCAGCAGCCCACAGCTTAGCACAGATACGCAGTATTTT,CASSPQLSTDTQYF
-,TRBV6-2/TRBV6-3,few,TRBJ1-1,TGTGCCAGCAGAAACGGAGGTCTAGCTTTCTTT,CASRNGGLAFF
TRBD2,TRBV7-6,few,TRBJ2-3,TGTGCCAGCAGCACCTTAGGACTAGCGGGAAGGGATACGCAGTATTTT,CASSTLGLAGRDTQYF
-,TRBV12-3/TRBV12-4,-,TRBJ2-1,TGTGCCAGCAGTCCTTCGATTAGGGTGGCCTATGAGCAGTTCTTC,CASSPSIRVAYEQFF
-,TRBV7-2,-,TRBJ2-3,TGTGCCAGCAGCCAACAGGGGACTGGCACAGATACGCAGTATTTT,CASSQQGTGTDTQYF
-,TRBV12-3/TRBV12-4,few,TRBJ1-1,TGTGCCAGCAGTTCCCTCGGGGGGCTGTCGGAAGCTTTCTTT,CASSSLGGLSEAFF